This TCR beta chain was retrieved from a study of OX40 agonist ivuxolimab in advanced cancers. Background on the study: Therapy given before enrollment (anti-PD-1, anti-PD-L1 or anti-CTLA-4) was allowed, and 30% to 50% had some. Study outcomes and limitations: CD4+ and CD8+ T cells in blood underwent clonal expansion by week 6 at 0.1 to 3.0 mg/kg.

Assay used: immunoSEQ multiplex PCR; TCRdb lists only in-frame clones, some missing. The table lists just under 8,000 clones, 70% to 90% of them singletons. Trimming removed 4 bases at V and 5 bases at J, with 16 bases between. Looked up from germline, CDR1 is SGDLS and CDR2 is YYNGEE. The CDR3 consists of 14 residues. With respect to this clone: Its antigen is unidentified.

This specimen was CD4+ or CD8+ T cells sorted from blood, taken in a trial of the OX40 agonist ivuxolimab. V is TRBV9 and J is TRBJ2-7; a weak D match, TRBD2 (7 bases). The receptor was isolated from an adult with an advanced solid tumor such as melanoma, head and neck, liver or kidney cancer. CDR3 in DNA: TGTGCCAGCAGCCCCAGGGCGGGGGCCAACGAGCAGTACTTC. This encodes CASSPRAGANEQYF.